This T cell receptor beta chain derives from a study of vaccination effects on CD4 cells after COVID-19. Whole-study results and caveats: Late in the post-vaccination period, infection-induced and vaccine-induced clones underwent marked clonal contraction. A shortage of convalescent patients and an absence of early post-infection timepoints characterized the study.

The germline gives CDR1 KGHDR, CDR2 SFDVKD. Trimming pared 7 bases from V and 1 base from J, leaving 19 bases between. CDR3 length: 17 residues. This clone was counted between two and nine times. The antigen is undetermined. Using viral peptide pools, the ViraFEST assay grew out antigen-specific CD4+ T cells prior to sequencing. Having been cultured for approximately ten days, the cells underwent CD4+ T cell isolation. Each vaccine recipient was nucleocapsid antibody negative and had no prior SARS-CoV-2 infection. The culture medium for 2 million or so PBMC per well included roughly 10 IU/ml IL-2 and about 10 ug/ml peptides. The authors replaced half the medium with IL-2 medium on days 3 and 7. Clones were read by immunoSEQ multiplex PCR, and TCRdb kept only the in-frame ones, dropping some. The sample contains about 23,000 clones, around 74% of which appear only once.

Sequencing used CD4+ T cells from PBMCs cultured with SARS-CoV-2 spike peptides, obtained before COVID-19 vaccination. This TCR was recovered from a human donor who received a COVID-19 vaccine. The chain links TRBV24-1 to TRBJ1-5; weak D call: TRBD1 (6 bases). For the CDR3, the DNA is TGTGCCACCAGCCGAGGCGGGGGGGCTTCGAGCAATCAGCCCCAGCATTTT. It encodes CATSRGGGASSNQPQHF.